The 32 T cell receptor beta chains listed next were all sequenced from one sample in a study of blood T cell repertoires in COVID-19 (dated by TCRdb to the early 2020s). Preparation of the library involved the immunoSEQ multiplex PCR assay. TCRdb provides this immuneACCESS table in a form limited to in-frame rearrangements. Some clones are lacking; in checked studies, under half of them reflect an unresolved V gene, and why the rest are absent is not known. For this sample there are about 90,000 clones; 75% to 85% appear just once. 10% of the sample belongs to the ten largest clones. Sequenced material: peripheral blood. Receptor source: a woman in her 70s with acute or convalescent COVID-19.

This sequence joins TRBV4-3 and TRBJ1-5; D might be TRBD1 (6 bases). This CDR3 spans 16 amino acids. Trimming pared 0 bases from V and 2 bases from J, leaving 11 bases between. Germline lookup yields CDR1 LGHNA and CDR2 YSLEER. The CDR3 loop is CASSQDLSGGNQPQHF. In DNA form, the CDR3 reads TGCGCCAGCAGCCAAGACTTGTCAGGGGGCAATCAGCCCCAGCATTTT.

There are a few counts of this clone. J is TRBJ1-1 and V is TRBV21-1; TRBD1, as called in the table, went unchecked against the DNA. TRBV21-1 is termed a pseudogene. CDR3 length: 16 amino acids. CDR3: CASSKEGKGVNTEAFF. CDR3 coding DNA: TGTGCCAGCAGCAAAGAGGGAAAAGGGGTGAACACTGAAGCTTTCTTT.

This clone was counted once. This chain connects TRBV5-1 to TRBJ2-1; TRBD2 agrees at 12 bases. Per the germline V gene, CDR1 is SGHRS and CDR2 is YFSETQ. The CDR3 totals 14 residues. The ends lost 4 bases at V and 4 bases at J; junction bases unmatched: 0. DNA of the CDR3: TGCGCCAGCAGCGGACTAGCGGGGTACAATGAGCAGTTCTTC. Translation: CASSGLAGYNEQFF.

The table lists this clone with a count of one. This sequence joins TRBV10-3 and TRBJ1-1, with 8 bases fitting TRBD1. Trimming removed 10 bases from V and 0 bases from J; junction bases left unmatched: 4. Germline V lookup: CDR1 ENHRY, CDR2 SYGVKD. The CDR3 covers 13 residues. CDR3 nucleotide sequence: TGTGCCACCAGGGACAGGATGAACACTGAAGCTTTCTTT. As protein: CATRDRMNTEAFF.

The CDR3 nucleotides read TGTGCCAGTAGTACTTCTAGGACTAGCGGGGGGACCCAAGAGACCCAGTACTTC. This translates into CASSTSRTSGGTQETQYF. V is TRBV19 and J is TRBJ2-5; 14 bases are shared with TRBD2. The CDR3 totals 18 residues. Trimming took 4 bases from V and 1 from J; bases not matched to a gene: 8. Germline values: CDR1 LNHDA, CDR2 SQIVND (reference sequence). Supplemented by reference TRBV19 and TRBJ2-5, the full variable domain reads DGGITQSPKYLFRKEGQNVTLSCEQNLNHDAMYWYRQDPGQGLRLIYYSQIVNDFQKGDIAEGYSVSREKKESFPLTVTSAQKNPTAFYLCASSTSRTSGGTQETQYFGPGTRLLVL.

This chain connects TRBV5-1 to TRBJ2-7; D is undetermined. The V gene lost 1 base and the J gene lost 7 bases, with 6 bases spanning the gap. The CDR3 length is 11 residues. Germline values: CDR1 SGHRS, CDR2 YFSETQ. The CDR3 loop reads CASSLNEEQYF. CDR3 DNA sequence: TGCGCCAGCAGCTTGAACGAGGAGCAGTACTTC.

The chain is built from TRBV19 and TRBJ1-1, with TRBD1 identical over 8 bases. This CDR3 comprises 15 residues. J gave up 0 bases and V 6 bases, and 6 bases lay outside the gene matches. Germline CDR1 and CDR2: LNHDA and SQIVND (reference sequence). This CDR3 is CASRGQGALNTEAFF. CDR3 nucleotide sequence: TGTGCCAGTAGAGGGCAGGGGGCCTTGAACACTGAAGCTTTCTTT.

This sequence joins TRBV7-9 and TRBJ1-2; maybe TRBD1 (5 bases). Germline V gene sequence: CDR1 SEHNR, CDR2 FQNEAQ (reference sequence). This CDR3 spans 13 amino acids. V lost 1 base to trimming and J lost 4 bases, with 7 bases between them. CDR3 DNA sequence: TGTGCCAGCAGCTTAGGGCAGGGCTATGGCTACACCTTC. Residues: CASSLGQGYGYTF.

The CDR3 DNA is TGTGCCAGTAGTACAGGGGTCACAGATACGCAGTATTTT. This encodes CASSTGVTDTQYF. The chain links TRBV19 to TRBJ2-3; D may be TRBD1 (6 bases). Per germline, CDR1 LNHDA and CDR2 SQIVND (reference sequence). There are 13 residues in the CDR3. V was shortened by 4 bases and J by 2 bases, with 7 bases between the two germline ends. The variable domain in full, completed from reference TRBV19 and TRBJ2-3, reads DGGITQSPKYLFRKEGQNVTLSCEQNLNHDAMYWYRQDPGQGLRLIYYSQIVNDFQKGDIAEGYSVSREKKESFPLTVTSAQKNPTAFYLCASSTGVTDTQYFGPGTRLTVL.

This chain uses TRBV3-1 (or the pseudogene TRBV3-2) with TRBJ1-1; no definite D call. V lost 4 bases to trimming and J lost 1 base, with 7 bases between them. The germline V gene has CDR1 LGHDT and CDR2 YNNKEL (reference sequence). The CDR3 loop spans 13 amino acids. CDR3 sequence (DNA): TGTGCCAGCAGCCTCCGCGGGAACACTGAAGCTTTCTTT. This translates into CASSLRGNTEAFF.

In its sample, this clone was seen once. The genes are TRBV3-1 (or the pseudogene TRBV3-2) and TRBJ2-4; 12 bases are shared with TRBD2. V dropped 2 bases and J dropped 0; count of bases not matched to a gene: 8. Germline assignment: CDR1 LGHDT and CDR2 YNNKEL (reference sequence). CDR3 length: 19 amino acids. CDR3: CASSQLAGGPPGAKNIQYF. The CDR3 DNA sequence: TGTGCCAGCAGCCAACTAGCGGGAGGGCCTCCGGGAGCCAAAAACATTCAGTACTTC.

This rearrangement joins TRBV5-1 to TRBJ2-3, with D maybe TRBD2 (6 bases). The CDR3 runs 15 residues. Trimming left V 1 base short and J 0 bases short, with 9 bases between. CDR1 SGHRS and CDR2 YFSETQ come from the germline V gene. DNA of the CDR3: TGCGCCAGCAGCTTGCGGGAGCCTAGCACAGATACGCAGTATTTT. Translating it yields CASSLREPSTDTQYF.

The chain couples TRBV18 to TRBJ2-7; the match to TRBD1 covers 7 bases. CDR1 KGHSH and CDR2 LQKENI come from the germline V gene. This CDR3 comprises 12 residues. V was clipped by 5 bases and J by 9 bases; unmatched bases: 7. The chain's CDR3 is CASSTSTGRQYF. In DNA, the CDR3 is TGTGCCAGCTCAACCTCGACAGGGAGGCAGTACTTC.

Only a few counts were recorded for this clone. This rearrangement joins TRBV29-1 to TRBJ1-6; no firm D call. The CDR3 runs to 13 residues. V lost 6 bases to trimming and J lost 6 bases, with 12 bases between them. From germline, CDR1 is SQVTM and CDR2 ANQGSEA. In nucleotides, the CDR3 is TGCAGCGTCGGGGAAGAAAGTAATTCACCCCTCCACTTT. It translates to CSVGEESNSPLHF.

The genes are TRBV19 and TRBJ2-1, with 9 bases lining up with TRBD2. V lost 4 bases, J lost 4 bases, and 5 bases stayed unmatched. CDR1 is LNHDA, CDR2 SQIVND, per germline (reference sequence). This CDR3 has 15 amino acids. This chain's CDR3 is CASSTSGTIYNEQFF. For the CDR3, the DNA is TGTGCCAGTAGTACTAGCGGGACCATTTACAATGAGCAGTTCTTC.

The CDR3 nucleotides read TGTGCCAGTAGTATCCCGGCTAGCGGGAACAATGAGCAGTTCTTC. Protein product: CASSIPASGNNEQFF. The rearrangement joins TRBV19 to TRBJ2-1, with TRBD2 matching 9 bases. Germline trimming cut 3 bases from V and 5 bases from J; bases unmatched to any gene: 5. CDR3 length: 15 amino acids. Germline loops: CDR1 LNHDA, CDR2 SQIVND (reference sequence).

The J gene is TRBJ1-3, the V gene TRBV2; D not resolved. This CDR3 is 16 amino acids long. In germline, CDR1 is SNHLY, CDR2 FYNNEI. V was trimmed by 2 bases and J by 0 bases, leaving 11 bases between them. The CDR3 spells CASSEWEVFSGNTIYF. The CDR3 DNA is TGTGCCAGCAGTGAATGGGAGGTTTTCTCTGGAAACACCATATATTTT.

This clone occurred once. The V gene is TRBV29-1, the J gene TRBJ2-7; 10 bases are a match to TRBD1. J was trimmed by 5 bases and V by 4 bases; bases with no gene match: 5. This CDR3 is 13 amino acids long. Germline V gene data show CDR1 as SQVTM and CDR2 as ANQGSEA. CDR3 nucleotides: TGCAGCGTTGCCCGGGACAGGGGCCACGAGCAGTACTTC. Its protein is CSVARDRGHEQYF.

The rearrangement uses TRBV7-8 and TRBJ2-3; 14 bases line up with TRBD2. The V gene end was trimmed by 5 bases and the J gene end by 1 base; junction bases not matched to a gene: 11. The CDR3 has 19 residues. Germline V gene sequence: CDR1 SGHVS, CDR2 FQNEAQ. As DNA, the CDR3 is TGTGCCAGCAGCCCAAGACTAGCGGGGGGGCGTGCGGGCACAGATACGCAGTATTTT. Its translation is CASSPRLAGGRAGTDTQYF.

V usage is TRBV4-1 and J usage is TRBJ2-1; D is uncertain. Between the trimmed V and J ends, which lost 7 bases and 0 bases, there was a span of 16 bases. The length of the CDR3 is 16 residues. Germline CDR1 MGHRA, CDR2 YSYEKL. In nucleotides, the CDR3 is TGCGCCAGCATGGAGAATGCGGTCCTCTCCTACAATGAGCAGTTCTTC. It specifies CASMENAVLSYNEQFF.

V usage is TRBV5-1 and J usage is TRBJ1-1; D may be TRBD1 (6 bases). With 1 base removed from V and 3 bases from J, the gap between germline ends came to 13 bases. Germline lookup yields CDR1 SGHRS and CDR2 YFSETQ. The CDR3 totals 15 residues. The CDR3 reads CASSLQGRGHTEAFF. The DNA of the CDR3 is TGCGCCAGCAGCTTGCAGGGGCGGGGGCACACTGAAGCTTTCTTT.

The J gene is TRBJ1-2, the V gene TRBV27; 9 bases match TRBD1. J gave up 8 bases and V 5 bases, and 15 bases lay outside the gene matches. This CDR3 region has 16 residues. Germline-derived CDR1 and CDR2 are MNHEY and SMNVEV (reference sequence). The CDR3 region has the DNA TGTGCCAGCAGTACCCTTCCTAGGACAGGGGCGAGGGGCTACACCTTC. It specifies CASSTLPRTGARGYTF.

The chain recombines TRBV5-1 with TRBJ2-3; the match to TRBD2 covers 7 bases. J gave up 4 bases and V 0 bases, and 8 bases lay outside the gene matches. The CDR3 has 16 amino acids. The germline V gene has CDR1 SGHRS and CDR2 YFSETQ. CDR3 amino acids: CASSLAGTTRADTQYF. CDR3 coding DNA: TGCGCCAGCAGCTTGGCGGGGACTACGAGGGCAGATACGCAGTATTTT.

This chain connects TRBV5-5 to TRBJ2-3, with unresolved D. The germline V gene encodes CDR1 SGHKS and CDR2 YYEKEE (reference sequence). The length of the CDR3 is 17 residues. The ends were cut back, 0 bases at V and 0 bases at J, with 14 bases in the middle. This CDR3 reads CASSLDVARSSTDTQYF. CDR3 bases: TGTGCCAGCAGCTTGGATGTGGCCCGCAGTAGCACAGATACGCAGTATTTT.

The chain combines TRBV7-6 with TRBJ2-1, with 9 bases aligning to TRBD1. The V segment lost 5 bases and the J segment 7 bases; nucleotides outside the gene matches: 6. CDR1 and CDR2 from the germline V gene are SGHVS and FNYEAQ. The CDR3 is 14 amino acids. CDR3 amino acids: CASSRTGVGNEQFF. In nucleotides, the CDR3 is TGTGCCAGCAGCCGGACAGGGGTTGGGAATGAGCAGTTCTTC.

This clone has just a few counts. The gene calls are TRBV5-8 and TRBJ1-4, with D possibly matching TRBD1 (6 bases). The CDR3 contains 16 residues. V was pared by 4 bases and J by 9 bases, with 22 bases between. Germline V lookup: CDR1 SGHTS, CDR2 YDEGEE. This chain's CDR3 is CASSLPWWDKEQKLFF. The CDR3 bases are TGTGCCAGCAGCCTGCCGTGGTGGGACAAGGAACAAAAACTGTTTTTT.

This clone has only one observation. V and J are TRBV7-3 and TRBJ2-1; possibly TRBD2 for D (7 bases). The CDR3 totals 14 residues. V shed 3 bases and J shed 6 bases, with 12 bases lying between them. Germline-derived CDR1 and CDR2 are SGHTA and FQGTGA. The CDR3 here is CASSFTGGSNEQFF. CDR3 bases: TGTGCCAGCAGCTTTACGGGGGGCAGCAATGAGCAGTTCTTC.

The CDR3 sequence is CASSLYPGQHYEQYF. DNA for the CDR3: TGTGCCAGCAGCTTATATCCGGGACAGCACTACGAGCAGTACTTC. This chain uses TRBV7-2 with TRBJ2-7; 7 bases are a match to TRBD1. The CDR3 has 15 residues. Germline trimming cut 2 bases from V and 3 bases from J; bases unmatched to any gene: 7. Per the germline V gene, CDR1 is SGHTA and CDR2 is FQGNSA.

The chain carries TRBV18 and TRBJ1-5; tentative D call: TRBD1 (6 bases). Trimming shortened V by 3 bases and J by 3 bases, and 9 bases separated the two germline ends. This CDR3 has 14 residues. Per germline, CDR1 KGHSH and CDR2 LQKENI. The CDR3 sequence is CASSPGQYNQPQHF. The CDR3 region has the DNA TGTGCCAGCTCACCTGGACAGTACAATCAGCCCCAGCATTTT.

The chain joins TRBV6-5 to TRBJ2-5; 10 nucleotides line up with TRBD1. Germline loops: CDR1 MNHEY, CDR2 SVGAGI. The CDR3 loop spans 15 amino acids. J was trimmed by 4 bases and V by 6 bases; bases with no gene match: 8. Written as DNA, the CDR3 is TGTGCCAGCAGCTTAACGACAGGGGGCCTAGAGACCCAGTACTTC. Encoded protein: CASSLTTGGLETQYF.

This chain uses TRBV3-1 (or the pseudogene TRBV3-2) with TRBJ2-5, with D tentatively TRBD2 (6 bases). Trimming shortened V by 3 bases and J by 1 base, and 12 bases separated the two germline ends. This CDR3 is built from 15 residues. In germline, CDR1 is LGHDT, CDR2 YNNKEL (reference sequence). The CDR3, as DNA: TGTGCCAGCAGCCAGGGGGACTGGTCCCAAGAGACCCAGTACTTC. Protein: CASSQGDWSQETQYF.

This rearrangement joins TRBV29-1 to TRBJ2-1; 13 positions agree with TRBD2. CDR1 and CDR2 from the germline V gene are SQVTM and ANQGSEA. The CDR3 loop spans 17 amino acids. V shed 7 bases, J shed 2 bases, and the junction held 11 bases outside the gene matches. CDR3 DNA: TGCAGCGCCGATGGGGGGACTAGCGGGATCACCTACAATGAGCAGTTCTTC. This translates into CSADGGTSGITYNEQFF.